At least ten counts were recorded for the clone carrying this TCR beta chain. These data originate in a study of molecular identifiers for immune sequencing clone quantification. The CDR3 spans 14 residues. V shed 6 bases and J shed 5 bases, with 16 bases lying between them. Germline V gene sequence: CDR1 MNHEY, CDR2 SVGAGI. The use of previously described methods and listed TCR primers produced the bulk TCR libraries. TCRdb called the PCR reads again in MiXCR, with one record for every CDR3 protein. The sample includes tens of thousands of distinct CDR3 sequences, approximately 21% of them seen just once.

The V and J genes are TRBV6-5 and TRBJ1-1; D uncertain. The sequencing sample was made of naive CD8+ T cells from blood, with Jurkat cell RNA spiked in. As to subset: FACS-sorted CD8+CD4-CCR7+CD45RA+ naive T cells. The receptor was isolated from a human donor in good health. Some libraries in this study had Jurkat cell RNA spiked in. The CDR3: CASSLKVAKTEAFF. DNA for the CDR3: TGTGCCAGCAGCCTTAAGGTGGCTAAAACTGAAGCTTTCTTT.